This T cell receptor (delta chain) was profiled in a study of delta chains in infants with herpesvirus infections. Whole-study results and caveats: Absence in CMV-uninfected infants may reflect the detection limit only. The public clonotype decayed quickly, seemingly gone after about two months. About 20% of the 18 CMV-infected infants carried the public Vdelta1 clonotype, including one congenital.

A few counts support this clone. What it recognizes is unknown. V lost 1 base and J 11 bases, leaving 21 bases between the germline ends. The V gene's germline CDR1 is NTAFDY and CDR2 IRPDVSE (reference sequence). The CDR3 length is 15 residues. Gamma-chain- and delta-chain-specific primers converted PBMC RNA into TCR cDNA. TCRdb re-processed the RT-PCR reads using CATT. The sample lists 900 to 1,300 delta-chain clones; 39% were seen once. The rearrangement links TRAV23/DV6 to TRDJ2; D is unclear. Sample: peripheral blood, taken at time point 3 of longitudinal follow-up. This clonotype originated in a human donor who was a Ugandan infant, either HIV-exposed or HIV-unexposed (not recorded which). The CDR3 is CAASSLSGPLNQLFF. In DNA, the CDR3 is TGTGCAGCAAGCTCTCTCTCGGGGCCTCTAAACCAACTCTTCTTT.